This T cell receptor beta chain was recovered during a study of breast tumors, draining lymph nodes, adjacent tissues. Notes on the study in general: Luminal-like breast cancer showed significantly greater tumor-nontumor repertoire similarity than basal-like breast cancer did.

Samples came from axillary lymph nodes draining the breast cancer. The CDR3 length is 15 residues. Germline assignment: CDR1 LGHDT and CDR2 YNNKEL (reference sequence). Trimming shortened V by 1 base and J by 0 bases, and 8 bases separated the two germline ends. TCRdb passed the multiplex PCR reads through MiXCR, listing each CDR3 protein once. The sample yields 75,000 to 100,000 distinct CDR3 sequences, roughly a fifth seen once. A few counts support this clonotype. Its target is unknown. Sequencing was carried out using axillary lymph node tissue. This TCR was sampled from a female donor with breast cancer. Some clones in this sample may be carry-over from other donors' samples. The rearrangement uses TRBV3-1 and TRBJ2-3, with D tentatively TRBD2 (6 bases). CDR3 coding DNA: TGTGCCAGCAGCCAAGTAGGACTAAGCACAGATACGCAGTATTTT. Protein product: CASSQVGLSTDTQYF.